These 9 T cell receptor beta chains originate from one sample sequenced in a study of T cells after yellow fever vaccination. Using its own MiXCR run on the 5' RACE reads, TCRdb lists one record per CDR3 protein. Among approximately 110,000 distinct CDR3 sequences listed, around 8% were seen once. The specimen comprised CD8+ T cells sorted from PBMCs, sampled 45 days after the yellow fever booster vaccination. The origin of the receptors is a man younger than 40 who received the YFV17D yellow fever vaccine.

As concerns this clonotype: Mismatch with germline at one junction end may stem from a read error. J is TRBJ2-1 and V is TRBV6-2 or TRBV6-3; TRBD2 matches at 10 bases. The CDR3 length is 19 residues. Germline V gives CDR1 MNHEY, CDR2 SVGEGT. DNA for the CDR3: TGTGCCAGCAGCTACTCGGGCCTAGCGGGAGAAAAATTCGACAATGAGCAGTTCTTC. Translation gives CASSYSGLAGEKFDNEQFF.

This clonotype was found many times. The chain uses TRBV6-2 or TRBV6-3 and TRBJ2-2; 13 bases match TRBD2. CDR3 length: 16 residues. V dropped 3 bases and J dropped 6; count of bases not matched to a gene: 4. Per the germline V gene, CDR1 is MNHEY and CDR2 is SVGEGT. CDR3 region: CASSYLGLAGSGELFF. DNA for the CDR3: TGTGCCAGCAGTTATTTGGGACTAGCGGGATCCGGGGAGCTGTTTTTT.

In its sample, this clonotype was seen many times. The chain links TRBV20-1 to TRBJ2-3; TRBD2 aligns across 10 bases. J was trimmed by 3 bases and V by 1 base; bases with no gene match: 7. CDR3 length: 16 residues. Looked up from germline, CDR1 is DFQATT and CDR2 is SNEGSKA (reference sequence). CDR3 region: CSARGLAGVGTDTQYF. The CDR3 DNA reads as TGCAGTGCTAGAGGCCTAGCGGGAGTGGGAACAGATACGCAGTATTTT.

V and J are TRBV7-2 and TRBJ2-7, with 13 nucleotides matching TRBD2. Looked up from germline, CDR1 is SGHTA and CDR2 is FQGNSA. CDR3 length: 12 residues. The V segment lost 5 bases and the J segment 11 bases; nucleotides outside the gene matches: 3. CDR3 residues: CASSPGLAGKYF. For the CDR3, the DNA is TGTGCCAGCAGCCCGGGACTAGCGGGGAAGTACTTC.

The sample holds many counts of this clonotype. V and J are TRBV5-1 and TRBJ2-3; 10 nucleotides agree with TRBD2. Looked up from germline, CDR1 is SGHRS and CDR2 is YFSETQ. Germline trimming cut 0 bases from V and 1 base from J; bases unmatched to any gene: 5. This CDR3 has 17 amino acids. The CDR3: CASSLDTSGAGTDTQYF. Written as DNA, the CDR3 is TGCGCCAGCAGCTTGGATACTAGCGGGGCCGGCACAGATACGCAGTATTTT.

This rearrangement joins TRBV18 to TRBJ2-3; D not resolved. The CDR3 is 14 amino acids. CDR1 and CDR2 from the germline V gene are KGHSH and LQKENI. Trimming shortened V by 5 bases and J by 0 bases, and 9 bases separated the two germline ends. CDR3 in DNA: TGTGCCAGCTCAGCGACGGAAAGCACAGATACGCAGTATTTT. Its translation is CASSATESTDTQYF.

This clonotype was seen many times. This chain joins TRBV20-1 and TRBJ2-3; D perhaps matches TRBD2 (6 bases). V was shortened by 0 bases and J by 5 bases, with 15 bases between the two germline ends. CDR3 length equals 15 residues. Germline V gene lookup returns CDR1 DFQATT and CDR2 SNEGSKA (reference sequence). The CDR3 region is CSAREDSSGVDTQYF. CDR3 DNA sequence: TGCAGTGCTAGAGAAGACTCCTCGGGGGTAGATACGCAGTATTTT.

This clonotype appeared many times. In DNA, the CDR3 is TGCAGCGTCCTCCCCCCGGAGGCAGGGGGCGGCGAGCAGTACTTC. It encodes CSVLPPEAGGGEQYF. V is TRBV29-1 and J is TRBJ2-7; TRBD1 matches 8 bases. V was pared by 6 bases and J by 6 bases, with 16 bases of the junction left unmatched. This CDR3 region has 15 residues. Per the germline V gene, CDR1 is SQVTM and CDR2 is ANQGSEA.

This clonotype was seen many times. In DNA form, the CDR3 reads TGTGCCAGCAACACGGGGGGCGGGAGCACAGATACGCAGTATTTT. Translated, it gives CASNTGGGSTDTQYF. The V gene is TRBV6-1, the J gene TRBJ2-3, with D possibly TRBD2 on 7 matching bases. The CDR3 has 15 amino acids. The V and J ends lost 7 bases and 0 bases respectively, with 14 bases between them. Germline loops: CDR1 MNHNS, CDR2 SASEGT.